What follows are 10 T cell receptor beta chains derived from one specimen sequenced in a study of cytomegalovirus exposure and HLA in healthy donors. The PCR used 60 Vbeta and 13 Jbeta primers. The assay was immunoSEQ multiplex PCR, and TCRdb's table has in-frame clones only and misses some. Counted here are more than 150,000 clones, around 80% occurring once; the ten biggest clones make up 1.5% to 2%. Input material: PBMCs. The receptors stem from a woman under 40 in good health and CMV-seronegative.

This chain links TRBV5-6 with TRBJ1-5, with a possible D match to TRBD1 (6 bases). CDR3 length: 13 amino acids. Germline V lookup: CDR1 SGHDT, CDR2 YYEEEE. The ends were cut back, 4 bases at V and 5 bases at J, with 10 bases in the middle. CDR3 protein: CASSTQGDQPQHF. The DNA of the CDR3 is TGTGCCAGCAGCACACAGGGAGATCAGCCCCAGCATTTT.

V and J are TRBV12-5 and TRBJ2-1, with 7 bases that match TRBD1. V dropped 6 bases and J dropped 6; count of bases not matched to a gene: 11. CDR3 length: 15 amino acids. CDR1 is LGHNT and CDR2 is FRNRAP in the germline V gene. Written as DNA, the CDR3 is TGTGCTAGTGGGATTAGACAGGGCGGCGCCAATGAGCAGTTCTTC. This codes for CASGIRQGGANEQFF.

This chain uses TRBV7-9 with TRBJ2-7; 8 bases match TRBD1. Trimming removed 4 bases from V and 0 bases from J; junction bases left unmatched: 5. The CDR3 sequence is 15 residues long. CDR1 and CDR2 (germline): SEHNR, FQNEAQ (reference sequence). CDR3 sequence: CASSSQGASSYEQYF. DNA for the CDR3: TGTGCCAGCAGCTCCCAGGGGGCAAGCTCCTACGAGCAGTACTTC.

The rearrangement links TRBV7-2 to TRBJ2-5; the match to TRBD2 covers 8 bases. The trim removed 5 bases at V and 1 base at J, leaving 6 bases unmatched. This CDR3 has 15 amino acids. Germline assignment: CDR1 SGHTA and CDR2 FQGNSA. CDR3 region: CASSQLAAFQETQYF. The CDR3 DNA reads TGTGCCAGCAGCCAACTAGCGGCTTTCCAAGAGACCCAGTACTTC.

The count of this clone is one. The V and J genes are TRBV9 and TRBJ2-1, with 7 bases identical to TRBD2. The CDR3 consists of 16 residues. With V trimmed by 0 bases and J by 6 bases, 9 bases remained unmatched. The V gene's germline CDR1 is SGDLS and CDR2 YYNGEE. As DNA, the CDR3 is TGTGCCAGCAGCGTAGCGGCGGGGGTACAAATCAATGAGCAGTTCTTC. Its protein product is CASSVAAGVQINEQFF.

The gene calls are TRBV2 and TRBJ2-7, with unresolved D. V lost 6 bases, J lost 3 bases, and 9 bases lay in between. The germline CDR1 and CDR2 sequences are SNHLY and FYNNEI. The length of the CDR3 is 12 residues. The CDR3 region has the DNA TGTGCCAGCAGCGGAGTCCACTACGAGCAGTACTTC. Residues: CASSGVHYEQYF.

The chain carries TRBV11-1 and TRBJ2-3; TRBD1 matches 8 bases. V lost 5 bases to trimming and J lost 3 bases; unmatched junction nucleotides: 4. This CDR3 has 14 amino acids. CDR1 is SGHAT, CDR2 FQDESV, per germline (reference sequence). Here the CDR3 reads CASSRTGKTDTQYF. The CDR3 DNA reads TGTGCCAGCAGCCGGACAGGGAAGACAGATACGCAGTATTTT.

The CDR3 region is CASSIPGQAGPPSGNTIYF. The DNA for the CDR3 is TGTGCCAGCAGCATACCGGGACAGGCAGGACCGCCCTCTGGAAACACCATATATTTT. The chain has TRBV21-1 and TRBJ1-3; the table's D call of TRBD1 was not tested on the DNA. TRBV21-1 is a listed pseudogene. The CDR3 has 19 residues.

V and J are TRBV29-1 and TRBJ2-3, with D possibly TRBD1 on 5 matching bases. This CDR3 comprises 13 residues. The germline V gene has CDR1 SQVTM and CDR2 ANQGSEA. Trimming took 1 base from V and 8 from J, leaving 13 bases between them. The DNA for the CDR3 is TGCAGCGTTGAAGTGATCGAGCAGGGTACGCAGTATTTT. Translating it yields CSVEVIEQGTQYF.

The rearrangement joins TRBV5-4 to TRBJ1-5; 9 bases are a match to TRBD1. The CDR3 covers 13 residues. CDR1 SGHNT and CDR2 YYREEE come from the germline V gene (reference sequence). Germline trimming cut 4 bases from V and 5 bases from J; bases unmatched to any gene: 1. As DNA, the CDR3 is TGTGCCAGCAGCCGACAGGGGGATCAGCCCCAGCATTTT. It specifies CASSRQGDQPQHF.